This is a list of T cell receptor beta chains from one sample in a study of blood T cells in healthy people across ages. Each CDR3 protein is one row after TCRdb ran MiXCR on the 5' RACE reads. There are 700,000 to 900,000 distinct CDR3 sequences in the sample; 20% to 30% occur only once, and around 2.9% lies in the top ten. The same sample was also studied in work on T cells of mothers and their children.

The specimen was blood. These receptors all stem from a boy younger than 18 in good health. The CDR3 runs from the conserved cysteine through the conserved F or W. The size of a clone is reported for some rows only, either as once, few or many, or as a class for expanded clones.

NA	TRBV20-1	TRBJ2-5	CSARPPGTFYETQYF
NA	TRBV29-1	TRBJ1-1	CSVDTGLNTEAFF
NA	TRBV7-9	TRBJ1-1	CASTNVGTGTEAFF
NA	TRBV9	NA	CASSVGSGGGSEQFF
few	TRBV3-1	TRBJ1-5	CASSQGQDQPQHF
NA	TRBV6-6	TRBJ1-2	CASSQGMDLYGYTF
NA	TRBV7-3	TRBJ2-1	CASSISQAYYNEQFF
once	TRBV7-9	TRBJ2-3	CASSLGRSSEDF
few	TRBV4-2	TRBJ1-4	CASSQDHRTTNEKLFF
NA	TRBV7-9	TRBJ1-4	CASSPGRYEKLFF
few	TRBV15	TRBJ1-3	CATSRDRSWGNTIYF
NA	TRBV12-3/TRBV12-4	TRBJ1-2	CASSRNLNGEYGYTF
few	TRBV4-2	TRBJ2-7	CASSQAGNSYEQYF
few	TRBV7-2	TRBJ2-5	CASNAQGLWSSGLETQYF
NA	TRBV20-1	TRBJ2-3	CSATLRRGGSTDTQYF
NA	TRBV2	TRBJ2-7	CASMGLNEQYF
NA	TRBV3-1	TRBJ1-3	CASSQGAGVAGNTIYF
few	TRBV6-1	TRBJ1-2	CASSMGGYGYTF
few	TRBV7-9	TRBJ1-4	CATGANEKLFF
few	TRBV27	TRBJ1-1	CASSQHTGNTEAFF
NA	TRBV7-9	TRBJ2-7	CASTGASGGYEQYF
few	TRBV27	TRBJ2-1	CASSPYGGPYNEQFF
NA	TRBV9	TRBJ1-2	CASSPEVVGGYTF
few	TRBV7-2	TRBJ2-3	CASSLDRGLLTDTQYF
few	TRBV6-6	TRBJ2-5	CASSGQGGAVQETQYF
NA	TRBV7-9	TRBJ2-7	CASSFPDRYEQYF
few	TRBV28	TRBJ2-7	CASGLLEREQYF
NA	TRBV6-6	TRBJ1-2	CASSPTLTWGHTF
few	TRBV28	TRBJ1-5	CASSWDRGRIQPQHF
few	TRBV6-5	NA	CASRDAGTGVYEQYF
many	TRBV6-5	TRBJ1-1	CASSDGGTEAFF
NA	TRBV29-1	TRBJ2-7	CSVQDGLAYEQYF
NA	TRBV2	TRBJ1-3	CASSGRRNTIYF
few	TRBV19	TRBJ1-4	CATRTGVDEKLFF
NA	TRBV28	TRBJ2-4	CASSSPGSGGSPWAARNIQYF
NA	TRBV7-6	TRBJ2-5	CASSLTQTSAKETQYF
NA	TRBV4-1	TRBJ2-1	CASSQLLPGTNNEQFF
few	TRBV20-1	TRBJ2-1	CSAPTSGGANEQFF
NA	TRBV12-3/TRBV12-4	TRBJ1-2	CASILMGSPNYGYTF